This paragraph covers one T cell receptor (beta chain) sequence. What it binds is unknown. The data derive from a study of memory CD4+ T cells and cytomegalovirus serostatus. Study as a whole: Of the healthy Belgian adults, 9 or 10 were CMV seropositive and 20 to 25 seronegative. The study's findings and limits: The CMV-associated TCR signature appears largely within the CD4+ memory repertoire.

Method: immunoSEQ multiplex PCR; TCRdb's copy keeps in-frame clones and lacks some. The sample has under 85,000 clones, roughly three quarters seen once. In germline, CDR1 is MNHNS, CDR2 SASEGT. CDR3 length equals 14 residues. Trimming took 3 bases from V and 5 from J, leaving 13 bases between them. The sort gate was single viable CD3+CD4+CD8-CD45RO+ cells for memory CD4+ T cells. Serum IgG to CMV pp150, pp28, p38 and p52 defined serostatus. After thawing, CD4+ T cells were positively selected. The receptor was derived from an adult in good health and CMV-seropositive. Sequencing input: memory CD4+ T cells from blood. This sequence joins TRBV6-1 and TRBJ1-2; D is undetermined. CDR3 protein: CASSDARSWYGYTF. The DNA for the CDR3 is TGTGCCAGCAGTGACGCCAGGTCCTGGTATGGCTACACCTTC.